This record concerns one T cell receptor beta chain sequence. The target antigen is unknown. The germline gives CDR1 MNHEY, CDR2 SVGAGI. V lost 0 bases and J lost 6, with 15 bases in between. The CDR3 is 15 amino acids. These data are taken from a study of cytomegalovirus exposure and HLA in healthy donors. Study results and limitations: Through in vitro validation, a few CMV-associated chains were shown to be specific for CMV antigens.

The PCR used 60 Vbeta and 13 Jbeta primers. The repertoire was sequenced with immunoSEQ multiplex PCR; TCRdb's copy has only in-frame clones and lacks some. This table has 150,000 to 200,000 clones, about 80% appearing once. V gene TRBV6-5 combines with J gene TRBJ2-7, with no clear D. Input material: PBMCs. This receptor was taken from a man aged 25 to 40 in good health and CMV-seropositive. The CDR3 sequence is CASSYSSAAPLEQYF. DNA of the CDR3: TGTGCCAGCAGTTACTCCTCGGCGGCCCCCCTCGAGCAGTACTTC.